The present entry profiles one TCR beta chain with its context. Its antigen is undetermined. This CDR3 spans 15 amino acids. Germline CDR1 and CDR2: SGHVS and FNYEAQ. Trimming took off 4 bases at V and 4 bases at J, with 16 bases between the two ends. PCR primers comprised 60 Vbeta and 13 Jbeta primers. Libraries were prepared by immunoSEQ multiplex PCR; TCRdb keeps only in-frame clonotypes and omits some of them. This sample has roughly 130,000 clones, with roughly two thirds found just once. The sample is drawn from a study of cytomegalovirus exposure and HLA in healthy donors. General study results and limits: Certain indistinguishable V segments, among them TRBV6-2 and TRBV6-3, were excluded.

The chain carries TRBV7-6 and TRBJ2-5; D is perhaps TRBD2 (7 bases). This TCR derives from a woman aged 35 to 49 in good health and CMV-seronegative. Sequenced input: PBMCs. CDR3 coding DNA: TGTGCCAGCAGCTCCCGCCGGGGGGCAGGAGAGACCCAGTACTTC. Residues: CASSSRRGAGETQYF.